This T cell receptor beta chain was identified in a study of cytomegalovirus exposure and HLA in healthy donors (dated by TCRdb to 2017 to 2019). Study-wide context: The 666 repertoires of the first cohort and the roughly 120 validation repertoires were produced on the same platform, according to a later analysis. The aim of the study was to test whether cataloging public T cell receptors could identify signatures of past pathogen exposure. Along with the roughly 700-subject first cohort, a separate validation cohort of over 90 different subjects was used. To predict cytomegalovirus infection status, the study combined high-throughput TCR immunosequencing, statistical association of individual TCRs with disease status, and machine learning. General findings and caveats noted by the study authors: A later analysis lacked HLA typing for the validation cohort, so it scored co-occurrence in that cohort across all 130 or so repertoires. Cytomegalovirus status was reported to be diagnosed by the classifier with high specificity and sensitivity in both the original and validation cohorts. A total of roughly 160 TCR beta chains were listed by the study as associated with cytomegalovirus. While some public TCRs were present in many individuals, most TCR sequences turned up only very rarely across donors. A few of the identified cytomegalovirus-associated TCR beta chains were confirmed in vitro to be specific for cytomegalovirus antigens. It was suggested by the authors that the approach could potentially be generalized to other disease states and immunological phenotypes. Subsequent analysis determined that TCRs grouped into clusters in the first cohort also showed a tendency toward co-occurrence across the 90 to 150 validation repertoires, and 94% of cluster scores exceeded 0.

The library was produced with the immunoSEQ multiplex PCR assay. For the original study's pipeline: A statistical classification framework was developed to diagnose cytomegalovirus status using the catalog of TCR beta chain sequences. In its TCRdb copy, this immuneACCESS table keeps in-frame sequences only and misses some clones. Where compared with another copy, unresolved V genes explain less than half of these, and the others have no known cause. Clone size and V and J calls were adopted from that table, with D and trimming inferred from the DNA. The sample table shows 60,000 to 85,000 clones, and 94% are seen once. Under 2% of the sample rests with the top ten. At the junction V is shortened by 3 bases and J by 12 bases, with 18 bases in between. From the germline V gene, CDR1 is MNHNS and CDR2 is SASEGT. Counted from cysteine to phenylalanine, this CDR3 has 14 amino acids. Just CDR3 DNA is preserved here, 42 bases in frame from base 1.

The donors belonged to the validation cohort of roughly 120 subjects, which was separate from the 666-subject first cohort. Regarding this clone: Its antigen specificity is not known. Per-nucleotide qualities are absent, and no much larger clonotype sits a single base away.

The sequenced sample was PBMCs. This TCR derives from a young man in good health and CMV-seropositive. The receptor chain draws on TRBV6-1 and TRBJ2-1; TRBD2 could be the D gene, as 5 bases match. The CDR3 reads as follows: CASSDPPEVPGQFF. The nucleotide sequence reads as follows: TGTGCCAGCAGTGATCCGCCGGAGGTCCCGGGGCAGTTCTTC.